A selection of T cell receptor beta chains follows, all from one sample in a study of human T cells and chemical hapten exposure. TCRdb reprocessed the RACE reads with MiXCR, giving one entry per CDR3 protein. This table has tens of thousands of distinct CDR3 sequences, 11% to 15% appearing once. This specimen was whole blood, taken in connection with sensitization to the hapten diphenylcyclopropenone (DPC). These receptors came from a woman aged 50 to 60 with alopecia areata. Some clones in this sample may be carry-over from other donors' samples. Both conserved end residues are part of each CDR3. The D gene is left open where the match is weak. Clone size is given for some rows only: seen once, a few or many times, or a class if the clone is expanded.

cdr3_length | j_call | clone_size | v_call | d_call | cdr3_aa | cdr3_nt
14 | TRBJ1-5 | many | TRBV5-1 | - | CASSLDPGNQPQHF | TGCGCCAGCAGCTTGGACCCCGGAAATCAGCCCCAGCATTTT
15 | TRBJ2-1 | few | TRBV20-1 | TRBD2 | CSARDVTLAGNEQFF | TGCAGTGCTAGAGACGTAACTCTAGCGGGGAATGAGCAGTTCTTC
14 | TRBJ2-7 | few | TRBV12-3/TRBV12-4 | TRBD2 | CASSPTSGRYEQYF | TGTGCCAGCAGTCCGACTAGCGGGAGGTACGAGCAGTACTTC
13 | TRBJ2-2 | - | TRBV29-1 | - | CSVEEEMTGELFF | TGCAGCGTTGAAGAGGAAATGACCGGGGAGCTGTTTTTT
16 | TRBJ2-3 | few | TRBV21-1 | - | CASSKGGLAARDTQYF | TGTGCCAGCAGCAAAGGGGGACTAGCGGCTCGGGATACGCAGTATTTT
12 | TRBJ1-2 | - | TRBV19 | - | CASIGQDYGYTF | TGTGCCAGTATTGGGCAGGACTATGGCTACACCTTC
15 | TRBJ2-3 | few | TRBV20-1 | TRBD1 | CSARAAGGASDTQYF | TGCAGTGCTAGGGCGGCAGGGGGCGCATCAGATACGCAGTATTTT
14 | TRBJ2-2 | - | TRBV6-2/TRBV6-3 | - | CASSYYEDTGELFF | TGTGCCAGCAGTTACTACGAGGACACCGGGGAGCTGTTTTTT
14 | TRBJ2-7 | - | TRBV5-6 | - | CASSKGHRSHEQYF | TGTGCCAGCAGCAAGGGACACCGCAGCCACGAGCAGTACTTC
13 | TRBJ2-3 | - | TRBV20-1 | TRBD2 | CSAMLAGVDTQYF | TGCAGTGCTATGCTAGCGGGAGTTGATACGCAGTATTTT
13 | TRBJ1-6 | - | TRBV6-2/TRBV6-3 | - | CASSSTVRSPLHF | TGTGCCAGCAGTTCTACGGTCCGATCACCCCTCCACTTT
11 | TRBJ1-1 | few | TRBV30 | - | CAGERNTEAFF | TGTGCCGGGGAACGGAACACTGAAGCTTTCTTT
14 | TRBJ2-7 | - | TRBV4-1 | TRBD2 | CASRLAEGVDEQYF | TGCGCCAGTAGACTAGCGGAGGGAGTGGATGAGCAGTACTTC
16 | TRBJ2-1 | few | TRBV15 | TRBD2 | CATSGGTSGRWNEQFF | TGTGCCACCAGCGGCGGGACTAGCGGGAGATGGAATGAGCAGTTCTTC
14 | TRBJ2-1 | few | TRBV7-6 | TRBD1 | CASSNYGQGNEQFF | TGTGCCAGCAGCAACTATGGACAGGGCAATGAGCAGTTCTTC
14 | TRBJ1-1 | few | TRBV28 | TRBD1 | CASRWDRGYTEAFF | TGTGCCAGCAGGTGGGACAGGGGGTATACTGAAGCTTTCTTT
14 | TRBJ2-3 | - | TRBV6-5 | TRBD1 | CASSSPTGADTQYF | TGTGCCAGCAGTTCACCGACAGGGGCTGATACGCAGTATTTT
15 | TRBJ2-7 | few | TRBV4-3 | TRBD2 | CASSQELAGLYEQYF | TGCGCCAGCAGCCAAGAGTTAGCGGGACTCTACGAGCAGTACTTC
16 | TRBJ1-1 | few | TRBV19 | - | CASSLRGGRTNTEAFF | TGTGCCAGTAGTCTCCGCGGGGGACGGACGAACACTGAAGCTTTCTTT
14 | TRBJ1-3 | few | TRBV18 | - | CASFGPSSGNTIYF | TGTGCCAGCTTTGGACCCAGCTCTGGAAACACCATATATTTT
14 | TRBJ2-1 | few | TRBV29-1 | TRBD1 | CSGRDRGRFNEQFF | TGCAGCGGCCGGGACAGGGGCCGTTTCAATGAGCAGTTCTTC
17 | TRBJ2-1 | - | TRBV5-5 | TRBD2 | CASSLTSGRLSYNEQFF | TGTGCCAGCAGCTTAACGAGCGGGAGACTATCCTACAATGAGCAGTTCTTC
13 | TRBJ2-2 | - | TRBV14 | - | CASSQSRLGELFF | TGTGCCAGCAGCCAAAGCCGGCTTGGGGAGCTGTTTTTT
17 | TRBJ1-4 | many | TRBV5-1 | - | CASSLRDRGQSNEKLFF | TGCGCCAGCAGCTTACGGGACCGAGGGCAAAGTAATGAAAAACTGTTTTTT
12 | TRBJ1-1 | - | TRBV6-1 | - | CASGLAGDRAFF | TGTGCCAGCGGTCTTGCCGGGGATCGAGCTTTCTTT
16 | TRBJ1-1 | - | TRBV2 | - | CASSYTTDNTNTEAFF | TGTGCCAGCAGTTATACGACAGACAATACGAACACTGAAGCTTTCTTT